The entry below gives a single T cell receptor beta chain sequence along with its context. The sample originates from a study of blood T cell repertoires in COVID-19. Clones were read by immunoSEQ multiplex PCR, and TCRdb kept only the in-frame ones, dropping some. Of 70,000 to 95,000 clones listed, roughly 89% were seen once; the top ten hold approximately 5.5%. Per the germline V gene, CDR1 is SGHNT and CDR2 is YENEEA. CDR3 length: 13 residues. The V end lost 1 base, the J end lost 5 bases, and 6 bases lay between the germline ends. The V gene is TRBV11-3, the J gene TRBJ2-1, with D unclear. The receptor comes from a woman at least 80 years old with active COVID-19. The material sequenced was peripheral blood. CDR3 region: CASSLAVDNEQFF. In DNA, the CDR3 is TGTGCCAGCAGCTTAGCGGTAGACAATGAGCAGTTCTTC. The whole variable domain, remainder taken from reference TRBV11-3 and TRBJ2-1, is EAGVVQSPRYKIIEKKQPVAFWCNPISGHNTLYWYLQNLGQGPELLIRYENEEAVDDSQLPKDRFSAERLKGVDSTLKIQPAELGDSAVYLCASSLAVDNEQFFGPGTRLTVL.